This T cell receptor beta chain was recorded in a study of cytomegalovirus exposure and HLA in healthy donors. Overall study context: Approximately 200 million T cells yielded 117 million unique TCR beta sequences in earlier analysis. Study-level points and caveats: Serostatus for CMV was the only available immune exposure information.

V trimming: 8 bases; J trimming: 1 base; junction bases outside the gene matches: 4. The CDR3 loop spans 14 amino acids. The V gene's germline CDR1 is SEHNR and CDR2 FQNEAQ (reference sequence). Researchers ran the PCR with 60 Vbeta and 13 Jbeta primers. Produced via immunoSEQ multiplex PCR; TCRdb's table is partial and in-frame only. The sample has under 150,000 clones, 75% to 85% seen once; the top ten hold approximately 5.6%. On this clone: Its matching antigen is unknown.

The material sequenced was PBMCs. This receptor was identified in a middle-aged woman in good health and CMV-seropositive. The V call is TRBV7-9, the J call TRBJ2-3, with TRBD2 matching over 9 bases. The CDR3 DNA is TGTGCCAGCGAACGACTAGCGGGCACAGATACGCAGTATTTT. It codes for CASERLAGTDTQYF.